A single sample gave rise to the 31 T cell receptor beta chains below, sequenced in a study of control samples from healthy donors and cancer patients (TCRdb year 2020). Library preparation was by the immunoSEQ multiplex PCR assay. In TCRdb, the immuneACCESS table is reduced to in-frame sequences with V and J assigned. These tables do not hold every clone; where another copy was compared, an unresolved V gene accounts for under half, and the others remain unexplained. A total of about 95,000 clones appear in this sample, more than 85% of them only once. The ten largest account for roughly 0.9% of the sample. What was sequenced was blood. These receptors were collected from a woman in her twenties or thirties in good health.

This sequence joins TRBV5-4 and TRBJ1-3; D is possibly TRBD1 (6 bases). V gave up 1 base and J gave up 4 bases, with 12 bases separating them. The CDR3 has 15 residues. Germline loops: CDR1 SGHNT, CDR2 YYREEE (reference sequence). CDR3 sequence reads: CASSLKGGQGNTIYF. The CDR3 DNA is TGTGCCAGCAGCTTGAAGGGGGGGCAGGGAAACACCATATATTTT.

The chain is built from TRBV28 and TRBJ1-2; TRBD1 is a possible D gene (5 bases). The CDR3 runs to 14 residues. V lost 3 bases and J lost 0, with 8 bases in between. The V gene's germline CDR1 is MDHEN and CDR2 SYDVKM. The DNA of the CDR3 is TGTGCCAGCAGTTTTACGACAGCTAACTATGGCTACACCTTC. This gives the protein CASSFTTANYGYTF.

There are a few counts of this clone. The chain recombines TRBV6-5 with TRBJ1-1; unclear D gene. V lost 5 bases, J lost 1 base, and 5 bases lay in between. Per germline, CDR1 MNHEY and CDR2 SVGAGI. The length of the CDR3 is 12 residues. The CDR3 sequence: CASSRKNTEAFF. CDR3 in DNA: TGTGCCAGCAGTCGAAAGAACACTGAAGCTTTCTTT.

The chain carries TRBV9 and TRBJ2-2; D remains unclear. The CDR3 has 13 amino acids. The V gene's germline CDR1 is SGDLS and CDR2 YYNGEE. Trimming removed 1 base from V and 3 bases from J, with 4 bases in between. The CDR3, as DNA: TGTGCCAGCAGCGTAAGGGACACCGGGGAGCTGTTTTTT. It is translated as CASSVRDTGELFF.

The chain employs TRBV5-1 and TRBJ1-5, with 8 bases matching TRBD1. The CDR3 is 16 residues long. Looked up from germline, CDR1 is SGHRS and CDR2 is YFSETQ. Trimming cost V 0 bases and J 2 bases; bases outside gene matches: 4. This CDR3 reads CASSLGTGTGNQPQHF. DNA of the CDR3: TGCGCCAGCAGCTTGGGGACAGGGACGGGCAATCAGCCCCAGCATTTT.

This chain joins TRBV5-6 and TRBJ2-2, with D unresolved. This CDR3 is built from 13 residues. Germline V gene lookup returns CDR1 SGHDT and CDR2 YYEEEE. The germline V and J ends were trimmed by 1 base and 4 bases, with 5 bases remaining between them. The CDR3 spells CASSLILTGELFF. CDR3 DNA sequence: TGTGCCAGCAGCTTGATCCTCACCGGGGAGCTGTTTTTT. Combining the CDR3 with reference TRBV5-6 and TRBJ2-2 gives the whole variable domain DAGVTQSPTHLIKTRGQQVTLRCSPKSGHDTVSWYQQALGQGPQFIFQYYEEEERQRGNFPDRFSGHQFPNYSSELNVNALLLGDSALYLCASSLILTGELFFGEGSRLTVL.

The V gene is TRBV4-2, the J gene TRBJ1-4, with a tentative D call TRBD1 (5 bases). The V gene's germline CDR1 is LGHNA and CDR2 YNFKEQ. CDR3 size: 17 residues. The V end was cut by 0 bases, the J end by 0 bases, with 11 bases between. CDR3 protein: CASSQDDRATTNEKLFF. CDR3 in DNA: TGTGCCAGCAGCCAAGACGACAGAGCAACAACTAATGAAAAACTGTTTTTT.

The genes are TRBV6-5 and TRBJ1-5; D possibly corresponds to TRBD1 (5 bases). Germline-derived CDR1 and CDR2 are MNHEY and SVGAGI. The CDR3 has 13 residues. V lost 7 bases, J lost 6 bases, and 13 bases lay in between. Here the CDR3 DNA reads TGTGCCAGCACGGGGCTGGTCGGTCAGCCCCAGCATTTT. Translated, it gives CASTGLVGQPQHF.

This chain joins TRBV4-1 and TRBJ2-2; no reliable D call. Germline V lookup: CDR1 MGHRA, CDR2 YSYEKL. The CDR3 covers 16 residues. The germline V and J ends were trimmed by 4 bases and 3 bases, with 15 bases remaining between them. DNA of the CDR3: TGCGCCAGCAGCCCTATGGGGATCCCCTACACCGGGGAGCTGTTTTTT. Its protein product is CASSPMGIPYTGELFF.

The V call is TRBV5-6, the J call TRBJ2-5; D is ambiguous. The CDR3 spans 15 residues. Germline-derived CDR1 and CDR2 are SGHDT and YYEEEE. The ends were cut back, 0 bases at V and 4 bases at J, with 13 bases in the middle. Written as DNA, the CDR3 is TGTGCCAGCAGCTTGGCCATCCCACACGTAGAGACCCAGTACTTC. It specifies CASSLAIPHVETQYF.

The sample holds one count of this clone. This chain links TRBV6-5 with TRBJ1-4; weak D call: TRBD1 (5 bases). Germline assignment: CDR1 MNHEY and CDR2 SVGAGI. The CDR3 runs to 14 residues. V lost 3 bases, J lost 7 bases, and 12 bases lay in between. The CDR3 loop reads CASSYLGAGEKLFF. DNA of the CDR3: TGTGCCAGCAGTTATCTAGGGGCGGGTGAAAAACTGTTTTTT.

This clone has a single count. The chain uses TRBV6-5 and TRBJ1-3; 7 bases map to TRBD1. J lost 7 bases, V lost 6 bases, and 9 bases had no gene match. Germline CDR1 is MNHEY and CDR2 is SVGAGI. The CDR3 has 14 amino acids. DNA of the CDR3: TGTGCCAGCAGCCCCACAGGGGCTCGTAACACCATATATTTT. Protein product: CASSPTGARNTIYF.

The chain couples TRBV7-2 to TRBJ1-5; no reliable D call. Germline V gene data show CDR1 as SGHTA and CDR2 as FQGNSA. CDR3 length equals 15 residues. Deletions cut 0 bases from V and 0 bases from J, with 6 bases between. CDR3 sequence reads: CASSLAGNSNQPQHF. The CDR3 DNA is TGTGCCAGCAGCTTAGCCGGGAATAGCAATCAGCCCCAGCATTTT. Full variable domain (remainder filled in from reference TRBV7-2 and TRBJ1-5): GAGVSQSPSNKVTEKGKDVELRCDPISGHTALYWYRQSLGQGLEFLIYFQGNSAPDKSGLPSDRFSAERTGGSVSTLTIQRTQQEDSAVYLCASSLAGNSNQPQHFGDGTRLSIL.

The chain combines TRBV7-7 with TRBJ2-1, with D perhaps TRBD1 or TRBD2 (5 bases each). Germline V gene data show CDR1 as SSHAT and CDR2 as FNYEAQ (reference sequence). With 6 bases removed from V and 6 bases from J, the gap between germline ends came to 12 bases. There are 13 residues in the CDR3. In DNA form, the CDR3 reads TGTGCCAGCAGAGAGTTTGGGGGCAATGAGCAGTTCTTC. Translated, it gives CASREFGGNEQFF.

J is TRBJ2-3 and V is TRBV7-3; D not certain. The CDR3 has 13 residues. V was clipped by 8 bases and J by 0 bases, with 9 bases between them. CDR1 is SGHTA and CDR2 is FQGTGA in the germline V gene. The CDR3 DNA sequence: TGTGCCAGCCGTTCAGTCAGCACAGATACGCAGTATTTT. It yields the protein CASRSVSTDTQYF.

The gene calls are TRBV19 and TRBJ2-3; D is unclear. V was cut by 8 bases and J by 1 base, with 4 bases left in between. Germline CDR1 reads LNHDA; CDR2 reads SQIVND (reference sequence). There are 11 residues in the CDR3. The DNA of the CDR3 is TGTGCCAGTCAACGCACAGATACGCAGTATTTT. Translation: CASQRTDTQYF. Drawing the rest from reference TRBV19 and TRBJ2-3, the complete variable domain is DGGITQSPKYLFRKEGQNVTLSCEQNLNHDAMYWYRQDPGQGLRLIYYSQIVNDFQKGDIAEGYSVSREKKESFPLTVTSAQKNPTAFYLCASQRTDTQYFGPGTRLTVL.

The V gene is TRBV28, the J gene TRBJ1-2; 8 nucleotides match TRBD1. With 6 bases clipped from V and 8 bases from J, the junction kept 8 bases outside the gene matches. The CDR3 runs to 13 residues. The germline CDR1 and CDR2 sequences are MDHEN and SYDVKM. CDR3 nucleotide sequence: TGTGCCAGCAGAGATACAGGGGGAGGGGGCTACACCTTC. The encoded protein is CASRDTGGGGYTF.

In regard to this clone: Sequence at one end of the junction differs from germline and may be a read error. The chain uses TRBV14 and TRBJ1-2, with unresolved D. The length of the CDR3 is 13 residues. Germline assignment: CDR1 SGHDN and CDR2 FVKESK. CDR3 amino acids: CASSQELTGVAAF. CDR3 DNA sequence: TGTGCCAGCAGCCAAGAGTTAACTGGGGTGGCCGCCTTC.

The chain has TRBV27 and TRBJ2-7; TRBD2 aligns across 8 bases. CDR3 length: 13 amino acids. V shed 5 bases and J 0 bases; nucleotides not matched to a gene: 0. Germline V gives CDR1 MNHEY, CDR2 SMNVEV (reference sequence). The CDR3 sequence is CASSGLASYEQYF. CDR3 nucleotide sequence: TGTGCCAGCAGTGGACTAGCCTCCTACGAGCAGTACTTC.

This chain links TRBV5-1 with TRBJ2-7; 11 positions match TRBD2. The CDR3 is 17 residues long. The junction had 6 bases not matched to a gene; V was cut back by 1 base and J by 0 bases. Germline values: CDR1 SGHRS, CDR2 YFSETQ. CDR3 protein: CASSLWGLAVSSYEQYF. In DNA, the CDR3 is TGCGCCAGCAGCTTGTGGGGACTAGCGGTTAGCTCCTACGAGCAGTACTTC.

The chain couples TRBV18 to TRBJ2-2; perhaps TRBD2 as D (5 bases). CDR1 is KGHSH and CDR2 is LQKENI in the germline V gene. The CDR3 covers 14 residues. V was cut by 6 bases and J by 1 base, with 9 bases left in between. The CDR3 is CASSAGQNTGELFF. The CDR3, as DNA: TGTGCCAGCTCGGCGGGCCAGAACACCGGGGAGCTGTTTTTT.

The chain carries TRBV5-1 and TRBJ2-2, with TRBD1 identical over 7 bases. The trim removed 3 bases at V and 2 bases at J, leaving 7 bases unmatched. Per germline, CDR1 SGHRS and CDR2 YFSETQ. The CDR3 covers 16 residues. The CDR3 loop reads CASSWVGQPNTGELFF. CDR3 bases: TGCGCCAGCAGCTGGGTGGGACAGCCCAACACCGGGGAGCTGTTTTTT. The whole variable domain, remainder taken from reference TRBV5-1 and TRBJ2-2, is KAGVTQTPRYLIKTRGQQVTLSCSPISGHRSVSWYQQTPGQGLQFLFEYFSETQRNKGNFPGRFSGRQFSNSRSEMNVSTLELGDSALYLCASSWVGQPNTGELFFGEGSRLTVL.

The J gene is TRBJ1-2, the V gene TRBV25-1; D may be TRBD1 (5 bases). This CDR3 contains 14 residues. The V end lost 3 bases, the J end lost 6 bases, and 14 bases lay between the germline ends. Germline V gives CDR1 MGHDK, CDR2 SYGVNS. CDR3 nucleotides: TGTGCCAGCAGTGATGGGTATGGGGGGGATGGCTACACCTTC. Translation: CASSDGYGGDGYTF.

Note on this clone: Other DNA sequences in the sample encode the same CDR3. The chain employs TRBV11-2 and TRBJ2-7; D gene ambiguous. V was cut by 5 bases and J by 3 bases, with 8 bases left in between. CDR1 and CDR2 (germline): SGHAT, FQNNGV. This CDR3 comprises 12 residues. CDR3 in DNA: TGTGCCAGCAGCCCAAACCGCTACGAGCAGTACTTC. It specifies CASSPNRYEQYF.

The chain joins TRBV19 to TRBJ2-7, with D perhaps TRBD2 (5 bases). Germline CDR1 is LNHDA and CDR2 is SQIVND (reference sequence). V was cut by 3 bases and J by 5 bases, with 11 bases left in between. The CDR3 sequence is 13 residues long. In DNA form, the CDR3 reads TGTGCCAGTAGTATTGGAGGATTCGACGAGCAGTACTTC. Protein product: CASSIGGFDEQYF.

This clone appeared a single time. DNA of the CDR3: TGTGCCAGCAGCTTAGATCGGCCTAGCGGGGGGAGAGACAATGAGCAGTTCTTC. Its protein product is CASSLDRPSGGRDNEQFF. The rearrangement joins TRBV11-2 to TRBJ2-1; TRBD2 agrees at 11 bases. The CDR3 is made up of 18 amino acids. Germline-derived CDR1 and CDR2 are SGHAT and FQNNGV. V shed 0 bases, J shed 5 bases, and the junction held 9 bases outside the gene matches.

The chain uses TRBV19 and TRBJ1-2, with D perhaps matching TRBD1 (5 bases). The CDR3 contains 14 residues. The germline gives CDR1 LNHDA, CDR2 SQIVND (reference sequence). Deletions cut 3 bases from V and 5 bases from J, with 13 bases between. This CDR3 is CASSMGQGRYGYTF. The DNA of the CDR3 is TGTGCCAGTAGTATGGGGCAGGGTCGATATGGCTACACCTTC.

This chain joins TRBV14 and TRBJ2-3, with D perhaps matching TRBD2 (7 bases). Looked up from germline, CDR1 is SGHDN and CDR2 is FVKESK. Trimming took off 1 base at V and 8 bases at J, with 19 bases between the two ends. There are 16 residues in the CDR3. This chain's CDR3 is CASSQAVQGGGVTQYF. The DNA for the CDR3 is TGTGCCAGCAGCCAAGCCGTTCAGGGCGGGGGCGTTACGCAGTATTTT.

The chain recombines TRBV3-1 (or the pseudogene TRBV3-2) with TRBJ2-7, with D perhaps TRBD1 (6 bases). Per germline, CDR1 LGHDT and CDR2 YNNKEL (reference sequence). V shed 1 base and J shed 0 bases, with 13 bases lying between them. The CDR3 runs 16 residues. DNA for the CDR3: TGTGCCAGCAGCCAAGGAGGGACATCCTCCTCCTACGAGCAGTACTTC. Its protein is CASSQGGTSSSYEQYF.

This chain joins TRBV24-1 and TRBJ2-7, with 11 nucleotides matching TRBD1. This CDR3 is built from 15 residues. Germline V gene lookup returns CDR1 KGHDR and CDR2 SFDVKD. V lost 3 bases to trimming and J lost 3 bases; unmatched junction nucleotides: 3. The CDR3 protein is CATSDRDRGSYEQYF. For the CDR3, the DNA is TGTGCCACCAGTGATCGGGACAGGGGGAGCTACGAGCAGTACTTC.

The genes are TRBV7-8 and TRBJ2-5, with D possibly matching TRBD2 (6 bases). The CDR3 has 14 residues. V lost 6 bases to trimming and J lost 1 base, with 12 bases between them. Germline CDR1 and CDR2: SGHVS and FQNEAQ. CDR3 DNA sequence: TGTGCCAGCAGGTCCCGGGAGAGCCAAGAGACCCAGTACTTC. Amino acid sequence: CASRSRESQETQYF. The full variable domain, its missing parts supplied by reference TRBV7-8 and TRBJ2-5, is GAGVSQSPRYKVAKRGQDVALRCDPISGHVSLFWYQQALGQGPEFLTYFQNEAQLDKSGLPSDRFFAERPEGSVSTLKIQRTQQEDSAVYLCASRSRESQETQYFGPGTRLLVL.